The T cell receptor beta chain described here comes from a study of T cell changes during pregnancy in multiple sclerosis. CDR3 length: 14 residues. Trimming cost V 5 bases and J 1 base, with 14 bases left between them. Germline V gene data show CDR1 as SQVTM and CDR2 as ANQGSEA. Here immunoSEQ multiplex PCR was the method, and the copy in TCRdb shows in-frame clones only, minus some. The data contain approximately 99,000 clones, approximately 95% of them singletons. The material sequenced was peripheral blood, taken after pregnancy. The gene calls are TRBV29-1 and TRBJ1-1; the D gene is possibly TRBD1 (5 bases). This receptor was identified in a female donor with multiple sclerosis, enrolled in a pregnancy study. Here the CDR3 DNA reads TGCAGCGTTCGGCTCCAGGGTGGGAACACTGAAGCTTTCTTT. Amino acids: CSVRLQGGNTEAFF.